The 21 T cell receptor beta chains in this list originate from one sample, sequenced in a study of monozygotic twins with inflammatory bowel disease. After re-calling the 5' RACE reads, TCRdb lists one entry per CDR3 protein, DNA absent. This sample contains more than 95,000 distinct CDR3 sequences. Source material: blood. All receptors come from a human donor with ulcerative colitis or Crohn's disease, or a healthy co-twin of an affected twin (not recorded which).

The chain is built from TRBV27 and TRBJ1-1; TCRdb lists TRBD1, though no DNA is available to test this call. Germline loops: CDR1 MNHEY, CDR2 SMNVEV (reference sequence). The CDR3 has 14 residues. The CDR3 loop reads CASSYAGGTRGAFF.

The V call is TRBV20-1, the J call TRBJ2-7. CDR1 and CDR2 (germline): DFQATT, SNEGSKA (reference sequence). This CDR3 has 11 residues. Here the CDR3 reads CSASPDYEQYF.

The CDR3 here is CASRGTSGDNEQFF. V usage is TRBV5-6 and J usage is TRBJ2-1; TCRdb outputs TRBD2, but without DNA this stays unchecked. CDR1 is SGHDT, CDR2 YYEEEE, per germline. CDR3 size: 14 residues.

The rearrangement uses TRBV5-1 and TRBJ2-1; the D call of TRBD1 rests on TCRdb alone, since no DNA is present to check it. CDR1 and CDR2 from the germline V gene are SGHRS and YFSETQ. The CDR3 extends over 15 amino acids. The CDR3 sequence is CASSLAGGAFDEQFF.

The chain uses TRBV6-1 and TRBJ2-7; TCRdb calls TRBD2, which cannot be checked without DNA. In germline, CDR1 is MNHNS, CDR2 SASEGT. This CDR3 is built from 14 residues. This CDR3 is CASKTLVVSYEQYF.

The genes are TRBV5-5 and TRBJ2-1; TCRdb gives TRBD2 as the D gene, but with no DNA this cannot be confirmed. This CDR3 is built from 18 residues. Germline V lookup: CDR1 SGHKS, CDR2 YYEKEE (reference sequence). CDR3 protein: CASSPEIRGGAYGNEQFF.

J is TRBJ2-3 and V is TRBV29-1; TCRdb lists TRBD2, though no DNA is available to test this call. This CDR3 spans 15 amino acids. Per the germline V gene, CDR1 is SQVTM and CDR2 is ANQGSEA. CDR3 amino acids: CSVGSQTSGADTQYF.

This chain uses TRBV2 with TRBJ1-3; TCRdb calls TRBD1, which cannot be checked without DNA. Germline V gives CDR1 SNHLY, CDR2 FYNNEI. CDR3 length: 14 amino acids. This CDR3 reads CASKDSISGNTIYF.

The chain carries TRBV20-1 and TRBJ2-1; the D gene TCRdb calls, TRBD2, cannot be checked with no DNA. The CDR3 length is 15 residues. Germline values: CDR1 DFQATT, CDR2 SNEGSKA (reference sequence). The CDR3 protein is CSARLAGGPYNEQFF.

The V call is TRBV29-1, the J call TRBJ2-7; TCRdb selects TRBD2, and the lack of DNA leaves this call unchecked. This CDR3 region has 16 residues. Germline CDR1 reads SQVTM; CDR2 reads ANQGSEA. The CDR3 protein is CSVAKLAGGRAYEQYF.

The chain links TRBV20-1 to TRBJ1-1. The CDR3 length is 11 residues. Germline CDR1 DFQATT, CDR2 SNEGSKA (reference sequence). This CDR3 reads CSARGDYRAFF.

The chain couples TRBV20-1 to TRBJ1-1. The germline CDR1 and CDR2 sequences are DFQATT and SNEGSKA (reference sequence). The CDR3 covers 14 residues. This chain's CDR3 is CSASDVERGTEAFF.

This CDR3 reads CASSLSLGRGTEAFF. The chain joins TRBV27 to TRBJ1-1; TCRdb indicates TRBD1, and absent DNA this call remains unverified. The CDR3 is made up of 15 amino acids. CDR1 is MNHEY and CDR2 is SMNVEV in the germline V gene (reference sequence).

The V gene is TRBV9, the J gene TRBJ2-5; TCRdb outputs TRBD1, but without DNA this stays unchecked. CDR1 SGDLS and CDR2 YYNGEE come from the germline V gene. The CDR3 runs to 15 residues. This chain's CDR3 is CASSVEDRGSGTQYF.

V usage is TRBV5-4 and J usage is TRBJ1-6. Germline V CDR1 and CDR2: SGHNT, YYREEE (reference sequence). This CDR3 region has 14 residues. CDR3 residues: CASSLETNDSPLHF. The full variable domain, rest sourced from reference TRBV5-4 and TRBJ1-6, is ETGVTQSPTHLIKTRGQQVTLRCSSQSGHNTVSWYQQALGQGPQFIFQYYREEENGRGNFPPRFSGLQFPNYSSELNVNALELDDSALYLCASSLETNDSPLHFGNGTRLTVT.

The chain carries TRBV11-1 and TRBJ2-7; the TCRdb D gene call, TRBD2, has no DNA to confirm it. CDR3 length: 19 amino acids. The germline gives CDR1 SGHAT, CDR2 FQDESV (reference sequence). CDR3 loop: CASSPPATDGLTIMREQYF.

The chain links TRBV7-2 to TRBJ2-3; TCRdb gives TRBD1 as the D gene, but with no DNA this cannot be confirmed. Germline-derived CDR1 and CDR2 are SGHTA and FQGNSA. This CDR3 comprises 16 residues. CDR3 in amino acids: CASSRVGGPSTDTQYF. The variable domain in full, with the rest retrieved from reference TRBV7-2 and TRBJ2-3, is GAGVSQSPSNKVTEKGKDVELRCDPISGHTALYWYRQSLGQGLEFLIYFQGNSAPDKSGLPSDRFSAERTGGSVSTLTIQRTQQEDSAVYLCASSRVGGPSTDTQYFGPGTRLTVL.

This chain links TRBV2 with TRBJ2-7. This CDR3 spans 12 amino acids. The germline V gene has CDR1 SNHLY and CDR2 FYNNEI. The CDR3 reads CASTRSTYEQYF.

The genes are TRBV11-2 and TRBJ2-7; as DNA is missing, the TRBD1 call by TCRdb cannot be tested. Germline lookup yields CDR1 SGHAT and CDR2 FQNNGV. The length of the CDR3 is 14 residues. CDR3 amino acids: CASSRRQGTYEQYF.

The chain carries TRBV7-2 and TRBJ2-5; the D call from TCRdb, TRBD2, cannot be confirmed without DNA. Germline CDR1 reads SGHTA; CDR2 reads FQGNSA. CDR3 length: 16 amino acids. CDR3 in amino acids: CASSLGTSGAKETQYF.

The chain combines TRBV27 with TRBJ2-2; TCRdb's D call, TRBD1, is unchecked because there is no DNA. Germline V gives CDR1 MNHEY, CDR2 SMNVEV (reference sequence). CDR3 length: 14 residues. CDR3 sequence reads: CASSLGQGPGELFF.